These 28 T cell receptor beta chains originate from one sample sequenced in a study of blood T cell repertoires in COVID-19. The assay was immunoSEQ multiplex PCR, and TCRdb's table has in-frame clones only and misses some. This table has about 320,000 clones, 70% to 90% appearing once. The sequenced sample consisted of PBMCs or T cells enriched from blood (not recorded which). The receptor source for this set is a woman aged 25 to 39 who had recovered from COVID-19.

V usage is TRBV6-2 or TRBV6-3 and J usage is TRBJ1-1, with TRBD1 matching 9 bases. This CDR3 contains 14 residues. The V gene's germline CDR1 is MNHEY and CDR2 SVGEGT. V lost 5 bases to trimming and J lost 4 bases; unmatched junction nucleotides: 5. CDR3 in amino acids: CASSGTGGGTEAFF. In DNA form, the CDR3 reads TGTGCCAGCAGTGGAACAGGGGGCGGCACTGAAGCTTTCTTT.

The chain is built from TRBV5-1 and TRBJ2-7; D is possibly TRBD2 (6 bases). The CDR3 is made up of 14 amino acids. Germline loops: CDR1 SGHRS, CDR2 YFSETQ. The V end lost 4 bases, the J end lost 1 base, and 12 bases lay between the germline ends. The CDR3 DNA follows: TGCGCCAGCAGCATCGGAGGGTTTTCCTACGAGCAGTACTTC. It specifies CASSIGGFSYEQYF.

The V call is TRBV5-1, the J call TRBJ2-2; unclear D gene. Trimming took off 2 bases at V and 1 base at J, with 3 bases between the two ends. The CDR3 length is 13 residues. The germline CDR1 and CDR2 sequences are SGHRS and YFSETQ. Written as DNA, the CDR3 is TGCGCCAGCAGCTTACAGAACACCGGGGAGCTGTTTTTT. Protein sequence: CASSLQNTGELFF.

The chain links TRBV9 to TRBJ2-2, with D tentatively TRBD1 (6 bases). Germline V gives CDR1 SGDLS, CDR2 YYNGEE. Trimming took 0 bases from V and 6 from J, leaving 9 bases between them. The CDR3 length is 14 residues. CDR3 in amino acids: CASSVGGLAGELFF. CDR3 nucleotides: TGTGCCAGCAGCGTAGGGGGGCTGGCCGGGGAGCTGTTTTTT.

V and J are TRBV30 and TRBJ1-2; possible D gene TRBD1, 5 bases. CDR1 GTSNPN and CDR2 SVGIG come from the germline V gene (reference sequence). The V and J ends lost 4 bases and 4 bases respectively, with 10 bases between them. This CDR3 has 12 amino acids. CDR3 sequence (DNA): TGTGCCTGGAATGGCGGGGCCTATGGCTACACCTTC. Translated: CAWNGGAYGYTF.

The V gene is TRBV6-5, the J gene TRBJ2-2; possible D gene TRBD2, 7 bases. V gave up 7 bases and J gave up 5 bases, with 17 bases separating them. CDR1 is MNHEY, CDR2 SVGAGI, per germline. The CDR3 spans 15 residues. Here the CDR3 reads CASTLLGGETGELFF. CDR3 nucleotide sequence: TGTGCCAGCACCCTATTAGGGGGGGAGACCGGGGAGCTGTTTTTT.

The V call is TRBV6-5, the J call TRBJ1-5; 7 bases fit TRBD1. With 5 bases clipped from V and 1 base from J, the junction kept 2 bases outside the gene matches. Germline V gene sequence: CDR1 MNHEY, CDR2 SVGAGI. The CDR3 has 14 amino acids. The CDR3 protein is CASSRGQSNQPQHF. CDR3 in DNA: TGTGCCAGCAGTAGGGGACAGAGCAATCAGCCCCAGCATTTT.

This rearrangement joins TRBV4-2 to TRBJ1-1; D is unresolved. The CDR3 consists of 15 residues. CDR1 and CDR2 (germline): LGHNA, YNFKEQ. V was pared by 0 bases and J by 4 bases, with 12 bases between. CDR3 in DNA: TGTGCCAGCAGCCAAGATGAGGGTATGGGCACTGAAGCTTTCTTT. Translating gives CASSQDEGMGTEAFF.

This rearrangement joins TRBV7-9 to TRBJ1-1; 9 bases align to TRBD1. CDR1 and CDR2 (germline): SEHNR, FQNEAQ (reference sequence). V dropped 6 bases and J dropped 1; count of bases not matched to a gene: 6. There are 15 residues in the CDR3. The CDR3 DNA is TGTGCCAGCAGGCCTAAACAGGGGGCGAACACTGAAGCTTTCTTT. Translating gives CASRPKQGANTEAFF. Drawing the rest from reference TRBV7-9 and TRBJ1-1, the complete variable domain is DTGVSQNPRHKITKRGQNVTFRCDPISEHNRLYWYRQTLGQGPEFLTYFQNEAQLEKSRLLSDRFSAERPKGSFSTLEIQRTEQGDSAMYLCASRPKQGANTEAFFGQGTRLTVV.

The CDR3 region has the DNA TGTGCCACCAGCAGGGAGTTCGGACAGGGGAGGGGTGGCTACACCTTC. This encodes CATSREFGQGRGGYTF. This rearrangement joins TRBV15 to TRBJ1-2, with TRBD1 matching over 9 bases. Germline V CDR1 and CDR2: LNHNV, YYDKDF (reference sequence). V lost 3 bases and J lost 7; bases outside the gene matches: 12. CDR3 length: 16 amino acids.

The chain uses TRBV12-3 or TRBV12-4 and TRBJ1-1; possible D gene TRBD1, 5 bases. There are 13 residues in the CDR3. Trimming pared 2 bases from V and 11 bases from J, leaving 15 bases between. CDR3 nucleotide sequence: TGTGCCAGCAGTTTAAATTACCAGGGATTTGCTTTCTTT. This sequence encodes CASSLNYQGFAFF.

The rearrangement uses TRBV4-3 and TRBJ1-1; 7 nucleotides align to TRBD1. The V segment lost 1 base and the J segment 8 bases; nucleotides outside the gene matches: 7. The germline V gene has CDR1 LGHNA and CDR2 YSLEER. This CDR3 is 14 amino acids long. The CDR3 nucleotides are TGCGCCAGCAGCCAAGTAGGGGGCGGGGTGGAAGCTTTCTTT. This encodes CASSQVGGGVEAFF.

The chain employs TRBV4-3 and TRBJ2-1; 9 nucleotides match TRBD2. The CDR3 loop spans 16 amino acids. V lost 5 bases, J lost 2 bases, and 7 bases stayed unmatched. The germline V gene has CDR1 LGHNA and CDR2 YSLEER. CDR3 nucleotide sequence: TGCGCCAGCAGCTCTCAAGCGGGGGGCCCCTACAATGAGCAGTTCTTC. The encoded protein is CASSSQAGGPYNEQFF.

The chain uses TRBV6-5 and TRBJ1-2; D gene uncertain. The V end was cut by 4 bases, the J end by 4 bases, with 10 bases between. The CDR3 covers 13 residues. Germline V gene sequence: CDR1 MNHEY, CDR2 SVGAGI. CDR3 DNA sequence: TGTGCCAGCAGTTCGCCCGGACTCTATGGCTACACCTTC. Translation: CASSSPGLYGYTF.

The rearrangement links TRBV30 to TRBJ2-3, with a weak D call TRBD2 (6 bases). The germline V gene has CDR1 GTSNPN and CDR2 SVGIG (reference sequence). V was cut by 3 bases and J by 1 base, with 17 bases left in between. This CDR3 has 16 amino acids. CDR3 loop: CAWSPIGGTGTDTQYF. The CDR3 DNA reads TGTGCCTGGAGCCCAATTGGGGGGACTGGCACAGATACGCAGTATTTT.

This clone was counted a few times. The gene calls are TRBV6-2 or TRBV6-3 and TRBJ1-1; D remains unclear. The germline V gene encodes CDR1 MNHEY and CDR2 SVGEGT. Trimming cost V 2 bases and J 11 bases, with 15 bases left between them. CDR3 length: 13 residues. CDR3 amino acids: CASSYPDGFGAFF. The CDR3 bases are TGTGCCAGCAGTTACCCCGACGGGTTTGGGGCTTTCTTT.

The gene calls are TRBV20-1 and TRBJ1-1; D ambiguous. The V gene lost 0 bases and the J gene lost 11 bases, with 7 bases spanning the gap. CDR1 is DFQATT and CDR2 is SNEGSKA in the germline V gene (reference sequence). The CDR3 is 10 residues long. The CDR3 sequence: CSARDRMAFF. The CDR3 nucleotides are TGCAGTGCTAGAGACAGAATGGCTTTCTTT.

V is TRBV7-3 and J is TRBJ1-3; no reliable D call. CDR3 length: 14 residues. V lost 3 bases and J 3 bases, leaving 9 bases between the germline ends. Germline loops: CDR1 SGHTA, CDR2 FQGTGA. CDR3 sequence: CASSLSGGGNTIYF. CDR3 sequence (DNA): TGTGCCAGCAGCTTGTCCGGTGGTGGAAACACCATATATTTT.

This sequence joins TRBV9 and TRBJ2-3; D is unclear. Trimming took 0 bases from V and 2 from J, leaving 10 bases between them. Germline loops: CDR1 SGDLS, CDR2 YYNGEE. The CDR3 extends over 15 amino acids. Here the CDR3 reads CASSVGTSFTDTQYF. CDR3 nucleotide sequence: TGTGCCAGCAGCGTAGGTACCAGTTTCACAGATACGCAGTATTTT.

The rearrangement uses TRBV2 and TRBJ2-5; 11 bases are a match to TRBD1. V lost 3 bases, J lost 6 bases, and 3 bases stayed unmatched. This CDR3 is built from 14 residues. In germline, CDR1 is SNHLY, CDR2 FYNNEI. CDR3 residues: CASSEGQGDKTQYF. CDR3 nucleotide sequence: TGTGCCAGCAGTGAGGGACAGGGGGATAAGACCCAGTACTTC.

The chain combines TRBV9 with TRBJ1-2; D is uncertain. The V gene's germline CDR1 is SGDLS and CDR2 YYNGEE. Trimming left V 1 base short and J 8 bases short, with 12 bases between. The CDR3 is made up of 13 amino acids. The CDR3 DNA sequence: TGTGCCAGCAGCGTACCTGGCCGCGGGGGCTACACCTTC. Its translation: CASSVPGRGGYTF.

This clone came up once. The chain combines TRBV4-1 with TRBJ1-6; maybe TRBD1 (6 bases). V was pared by 1 base and J by 8 bases, with 21 bases between. CDR1 and CDR2 (germline): MGHRA, YSYEKL. This CDR3 contains 18 residues. The CDR3 spells CASSQGRRRGNNYSPLHF. As DNA, the CDR3 is TGCGCCAGCAGCCAAGGGCGGCGCAGGGGCAATAATTATTCACCCCTCCACTTT.

This clone occurred many times. This chain connects TRBV7-8 to TRBJ1-3, with 7 bases fitting TRBD1. The J segment lost 1 base and the V segment lost 5 bases, leaving 20 bases of the junction unmatched. The CDR3 spans 20 residues. Germline V gene data show CDR1 as SGHVS and CDR2 as FQNEAQ. CDR3 loop: CASSPDRELSLSWSGNTIYF. CDR3 nucleotide sequence: TGTGCCAGCAGCCCAGACAGGGAACTCTCCCTATCGTGGTCTGGAAACACCATATATTTT.

The chain combines TRBV28 with TRBJ1-1; no definite D call. Germline loops: CDR1 MDHEN, CDR2 SYDVKM. CDR3 size: 15 residues. Trimming took off 3 bases at V and 1 base at J, with 12 bases between the two ends. The CDR3 sequence is CASSFRLAGNTEAFF. CDR3 sequence (DNA): TGTGCCAGCAGTTTTCGCCTTGCGGGGAACACTGAAGCTTTCTTT.

The rearrangement joins TRBV2 to TRBJ1-3, with TRBD1 identical over 7 bases. This CDR3 region has 14 residues. CDR1 and CDR2 from the germline V gene are SNHLY and FYNNEI. Trimming at V came to 5 bases and at J to 0 bases, leaving 1 base not matched to a gene. The CDR3 region has the DNA TGTGCCAGCAGTAGACAGGGCTCTGGAAACACCATATATTTT. Residues: CASSRQGSGNTIYF.

J is TRBJ1-2 and V is TRBV27, with 7 bases identical to TRBD1. In germline, CDR1 is MNHEY, CDR2 SMNVEV (reference sequence). This CDR3 has 15 amino acids. Germline trimming cut 5 bases from V and 5 bases from J; bases unmatched to any gene: 11. CDR3 sequence (DNA): TGTGCCAGCAGTCCCAGGGGGGCGGGCCGTTATGGCTACACCTTC. Translating gives CASSPRGAGRYGYTF.

This clone is classed as medium-sized (0.01 to 0.1%). In the same sample, other DNA sequences code for this CDR3. CDR3 loop: CASSVGGRGGGNEQFF. The CDR3 DNA is TGTGCCAGCAGCGTAGGGGGTCGCGGGGGAGGCAATGAGCAGTTCTTC. V is TRBV9 and J is TRBJ2-1; TRBD2 matches 7 bases. Germline V CDR1 and CDR2: SGDLS, YYNGEE. The ends lost 0 bases at V and 6 bases at J; junction bases unmatched: 9. The CDR3 is 16 amino acids.

The rearrangement links TRBV10-3 to TRBJ2-2; TRBD1 agrees at 7 bases. CDR1 ENHRY and CDR2 SYGVKD come from the germline V gene. The CDR3 is made up of 14 amino acids. The V and J ends lost 1 base and 6 bases, in that order; junction bases with no gene match: 2. CDR3 loop: CAISELQGSGELFF. Here the CDR3 DNA reads TGTGCCATCAGTGAGTTACAGGGGTCCGGGGAGCTGTTTTTT.